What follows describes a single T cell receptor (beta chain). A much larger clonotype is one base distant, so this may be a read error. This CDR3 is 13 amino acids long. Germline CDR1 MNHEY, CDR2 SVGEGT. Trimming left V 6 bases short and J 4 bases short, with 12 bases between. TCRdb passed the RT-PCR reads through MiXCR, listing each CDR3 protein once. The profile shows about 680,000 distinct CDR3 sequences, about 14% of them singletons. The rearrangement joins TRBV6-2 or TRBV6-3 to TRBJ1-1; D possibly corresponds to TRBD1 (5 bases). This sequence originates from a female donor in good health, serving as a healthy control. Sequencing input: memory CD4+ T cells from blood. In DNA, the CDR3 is TGTGCCAGCAGCCGACCAGGGTGCACTGAAGCTTTCTTT. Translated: CASSRPGCTEAFF.